These 25 T cell receptor beta chains came from one sample sequenced in a study of T cell changes during pregnancy in multiple sclerosis. Assay: immunoSEQ multiplex PCR; the TCRdb copy retains only in-frame clones and omits some. The sample includes some 100,000 clones, around nine tenths of them seen just once. Sequencing was performed on peripheral blood, taken in the second trimester of pregnancy. Every receptor here comes from a female donor with multiple sclerosis, enrolled in a pregnancy study.

V usage is TRBV7-8 and J usage is TRBJ1-1; possibly TRBD1 for D (5 bases). The CDR3 consists of 15 residues. Germline V CDR1 and CDR2: SGHVS, FQNEAQ. Trimming shortened V by 6 bases and J by 3 bases, and 17 bases separated the two germline ends. The CDR3 DNA reads as TGTGCCAGCAGGCCAGGGACTGCGGACTACACTGAAGCTTTCTTT. Protein: CASRPGTADYTEAFF.

The gene calls are TRBV7-2 and TRBJ1-2; 7 bases fit TRBD1. V lost 6 bases and J lost 6; bases outside the gene matches: 7. Germline V lookup: CDR1 SGHTA, CDR2 FQGNSA. This CDR3 contains 13 residues. Here the CDR3 reads CASRSGQWDGYTF. CDR3 nucleotide sequence: TGTGCCAGCAGATCGGGACAGTGGGATGGCTACACCTTC.

The V and J genes are TRBV5-1 and TRBJ2-5; 10 bases line up with TRBD1. After removal of 4 bases from V and 5 bases from J, the junction contained 5 bases not matched to a gene. Germline V gives CDR1 SGHRS, CDR2 YFSETQ. The CDR3 is 14 residues long. The CDR3 loop is CASSQGQGGETQYF. DNA for the CDR3: TGCGCCAGCAGCCAAGGACAGGGGGGCGAGACCCAGTACTTC.

The chain joins TRBV15 to TRBJ2-3, with D unresolved. The CDR3 runs 13 residues. V was clipped by 3 bases and J by 6 bases, with 10 bases between them. The germline V gene encodes CDR1 LNHNV and CDR2 YYDKDF (reference sequence). CDR3 nucleotides: TGTGCCACCAGCAGGCAGTTAACGGATACGCAGTATTTT. Translation: CATSRQLTDTQYF.

The chain combines TRBV28 with TRBJ2-5, with D possibly being TRBD2 (5 bases). This CDR3 is 15 amino acids long. V lost 7 bases, J lost 1 base, and 16 bases lay in between. Germline V gene data show CDR1 as MDHEN and CDR2 as SYDVKM. As DNA, the CDR3 is TGTGCCAGCACCCCTACACGCGGGTTCCAAGAGACCCAGTACTTC. Residues: CASTPTRGFQETQYF.

The V call is TRBV28, the J call TRBJ1-4, with D possibly being TRBD1 (5 bases). V lost 5 bases and J lost 5, with 12 bases in between. The germline gives CDR1 MDHEN, CDR2 SYDVKM. The CDR3 has 14 residues. The CDR3 bases are TGTGCCAGCAGTACCCGGGGGGAAAATGAAAAACTGTTTTTT. Translation gives CASSTRGENEKLFF.

The J gene is TRBJ1-5, the V gene TRBV6-1; D perhaps matches TRBD1 (6 bases). Germline CDR1 reads MNHNS; CDR2 reads SASEGT. Trimming shortened V by 6 bases and J by 5 bases, and 11 bases separated the two germline ends. The CDR3 has 13 residues. CDR3 amino acids: CASRASGDQPQHF. CDR3 nucleotides: TGTGCCAGCAGAGCCTCAGGGGATCAGCCCCAGCATTTT.

This clone has more than one count but fewer than ten. V is TRBV6-4 and J is TRBJ2-1, with 9 bases aligning to TRBD2. The CDR3 extends over 15 amino acids. J was trimmed by 0 bases and V by 6 bases; bases with no gene match: 3. The germline V gene has CDR1 MRHNA and CDR2 SNTAGT. The CDR3 protein is CASSPTSGSYNEQFF. Written as DNA, the CDR3 is TGTGCCAGCAGCCCGACTAGCGGCTCCTACAATGAGCAGTTCTTC.

The rearrangement joins TRBV2 to TRBJ1-2; D might be TRBD1 (6 bases). Germline assignment: CDR1 SNHLY and CDR2 FYNNEI. V was cut by 8 bases and J by 6 bases, with 22 bases left in between. The CDR3 length is 15 residues. The CDR3 is CASGGTGTRDHGYTF. Written as DNA, the CDR3 is TGTGCCAGCGGTGGCACAGGGACCAGGGACCATGGCTACACCTTC.

The V call is TRBV7-6, the J call TRBJ2-2; D is perhaps TRBD1 (5 bases). With 1 base removed from V and 1 base from J, the gap between germline ends came to 10 bases. This CDR3 spans 16 amino acids. Germline CDR1 is SGHVS and CDR2 is FNYEAQ. Here the CDR3 reads CASSLGGTGNTGELFF. The CDR3, as DNA: TGTGCCAGCAGCTTAGGGGGCACAGGGAACACCGGGGAGCTGTTTTTT.

The chain has TRBV2 and TRBJ2-3; TRBD2 is a possible D gene (6 bases). The V and J ends lost 6 bases and 4 bases respectively, with 14 bases between them. The CDR3 has 14 amino acids. The V gene's germline CDR1 is SNHLY and CDR2 FYNNEI. DNA for the CDR3: TGTGCCAGCAGCCCAGTGGGAGGCTCAGATACGCAGTATTTT. As protein: CASSPVGGSDTQYF.

The genes are TRBV7-3 and TRBJ2-3, with D perhaps matching TRBD1 (6 bases). V was cut by 2 bases and J by 2 bases, with 17 bases left in between. The CDR3 runs 17 residues. Per germline, CDR1 SGHTA and CDR2 FQGTGA. Here the CDR3 reads CASSLGGGPIPTDTQYF. DNA of the CDR3: TGTGCCAGCAGCTTAGGGGGCGGGCCCATTCCCACAGATACGCAGTATTTT.

The chain couples TRBV7-3 to TRBJ2-5; D not resolved. CDR1 and CDR2 from the germline V gene are SGHTA and FQGTGA. V gave up 0 bases and J gave up 3 bases, with 5 bases separating them. The length of the CDR3 is 13 residues. CDR3 DNA sequence: TGTGCCAGCAGCTTAACCGCGGAAGAGACCCAGTACTTC. As protein: CASSLTAEETQYF.

This sequence joins TRBV5-4 and TRBJ2-2; 8 nucleotides match TRBD2. Germline V gene sequence: CDR1 SGHNT, CDR2 YYREEE (reference sequence). The V gene end was trimmed by 2 bases and the J gene end by 3 bases; junction bases not matched to a gene: 6. This CDR3 has 16 residues. The CDR3 here is CASSLGSGSYTGELFF. The DNA of the CDR3 is TGTGCCAGCAGCTTAGGGAGCGGGAGCTACACCGGGGAGCTGTTTTTT.

The rearrangement links TRBV7-6 to TRBJ2-5, with TRBD2 as a possible D gene (6 bases). The CDR3 is 13 amino acids. Germline CDR1 and CDR2: SGHVS and FNYEAQ. V lost 1 base and J lost 5, with 8 bases in between. The CDR3 sequence: CASSLEGRETQYF. In DNA form, the CDR3 reads TGTGCCAGCAGCTTAGAGGGGAGGGAGACCCAGTACTTC.

This rearrangement joins TRBV13 to TRBJ1-5, with no clear D. V was cut by 0 bases and J by 0 bases, with 6 bases left in between. Looked up from germline, CDR1 is PRHDT and CDR2 is FYEKMQ (reference sequence). The CDR3 extends over 15 amino acids. For the CDR3, the DNA is TGTGCCAGCAGCTTAGGGGTTAGTAGCAATCAGCCCCAGCATTTT. Its translation: CASSLGVSSNQPQHF.

This rearrangement joins TRBV27 to TRBJ2-7; 8 positions match TRBD2. Germline lookup yields CDR1 MNHEY and CDR2 SMNVEV (reference sequence). V lost 6 bases, J lost 2 bases, and 6 bases stayed unmatched. This CDR3 spans 14 amino acids. CDR3 residues: CASRPGGTTYEQYF. The CDR3 bases are TGTGCCAGCAGGCCGGGAGGGACTACCTACGAGCAGTACTTC.

The V and J genes are TRBV5-1 and TRBJ1-3; 9 bases fit TRBD1. In germline, CDR1 is SGHRS, CDR2 YFSETQ. The CDR3 is 16 residues long. The V gene end was trimmed by 6 bases and the J gene end by 0 bases; junction bases not matched to a gene: 7. The CDR3 region has the DNA TGCGCCAGCACGCGGGGACAGGGTTTCTCTGGAAACACCATATATTTT. Its protein product is CASTRGQGFSGNTIYF.

The chain employs TRBV13 and TRBJ1-4; D might be TRBD1 (6 bases). CDR3 length equals 13 residues. Germline lookup yields CDR1 PRHDT and CDR2 FYEKMQ (reference sequence). Trimming took 7 bases from V and 4 from J, leaving 10 bases between them. The CDR3 region has the DNA TGTGCCAGCACCCAGGGGCGTAATGAAAAACTGTTTTTT. This codes for CASTQGRNEKLFF.

This sequence joins TRBV19 and TRBJ1-5, with 8 bases lining up with TRBD1. Germline V CDR1 and CDR2: LNHDA, SQIVND (reference sequence). V gave up 7 bases and J gave up 0 bases; unmatched junction bases: 14. CDR3 length: 18 amino acids. CDR3 sequence (DNA): TGTGCCAGTACCGATCGTCGCCTGGGACAGGATAGCAATCAGCCCCAGCATTTT. Translated, it gives CASTDRRLGQDSNQPQHF.

This chain uses TRBV5-4 with TRBJ1-1; D remains unclear. Germline CDR1 is SGHNT and CDR2 is YYREEE (reference sequence). V shed 4 bases and J shed 1 base, with 8 bases lying between them. The CDR3 sequence is 13 residues long. The DNA for the CDR3 is TGTGCCAGCAGCCCAGTTCCGAACACTGAAGCTTTCTTT. This translates into CASSPVPNTEAFF.

The DNA for the CDR3 is TGTGCCAGTAGTATCTTGACAGGGGGCAGGATCTCCGGAAACACCATATATTTT. Translating it yields CASSILTGGRISGNTIYF. The chain combines TRBV19 with TRBJ1-3, with 10 bases lining up with TRBD1. Germline trimming cut 3 bases from V and 4 bases from J; bases unmatched to any gene: 12. The germline gives CDR1 LNHDA, CDR2 SQIVND (reference sequence). The CDR3 loop spans 18 amino acids.

The genes are TRBV7-6 and TRBJ1-2; D is unclear. Trimming took 7 bases from V and 0 from J, leaving 15 bases between them. Germline V CDR1 and CDR2: SGHVS, FNYEAQ. This CDR3 has 15 residues. CDR3 amino acids: CASKRKEETNYGYTF. The CDR3 bases are TGTGCCAGCAAAAGAAAAGAGGAGACTAACTATGGCTACACCTTC.

The chain combines TRBV30 with TRBJ1-1, with D perhaps TRBD1 (6 bases). CDR3 length: 13 amino acids. Germline V gives CDR1 GTSNPN, CDR2 SVGIG (reference sequence). The V end was cut by 3 bases, the J end by 6 bases, with 14 bases between. The CDR3 loop reads CAWSFVQGAEAFF. The CDR3 region has the DNA TGTGCCTGGAGCTTCGTACAGGGCGCTGAAGCTTTCTTT.

The chain couples TRBV4-2 to TRBJ1-6, with 8 bases aligning to TRBD1. Trimming at V came to 4 bases and at J to 13 bases, leaving 12 bases not matched to a gene. The germline V gene has CDR1 LGHNA and CDR2 YNFKEQ. The CDR3 has 15 residues. The CDR3 region has the DNA TGTGCCAGCAGCCGGGGGACAGGCTATTTTGCGCCCCTCCACTTT. Translating it yields CASSRGTGYFAPLHF.